The entry below gives a single T cell receptor beta chain sequence along with its context. Its recognized antigen is unknown. Base qualities were left out, and no much larger clone turns up one base away. This sample was taken from a study of blood T cell repertoires in COVID-19 (dated by TCRdb to the early 2020s). Notes on the research overall: Samples covering the acute and convalescent phases of COVID-19 were provided by collaborators in the United States, Italy and Spain. Samples came from the ongoing ImmuneRACE study (first 160 participants) plus 1,254 subjects from 6 global collaborators. Sample metadata almost always included a de-identified subject ID, COVID-19 status, age in years and sex. The material from the prospective study consisted of cDNA or gDNA derived from T cells, B-cell-depleted T cells, or PBMCs. Subjects who had been exposed to COVID-19, were actively infected with it, or had recovered from it provided the deeply sampled blood TCRbeta repertoires that made up the dataset. The repertoires were released in a freely available public database meant as a resource for research on the immune response to SARS-CoV-2. Where available, HLA class I and class II types were obtained from metadata supplied by the sample provider rather than from assay-based typing. Paper-wide results and their limitations: The quantity of clinical and demographic metadata differed by source and by participant and was supplied without curation.

Collaborating institutions collected whole blood in K2EDTA tubes following their own protocols. For TCRbeta analysis, collaborators shipped samples as frozen whole blood, isolated PBMCs, or DNA extracted from either of those sample types. Reading the germline V gene gives CDR1 SGHAT and CDR2 FQNNGV. V is trimmed back by 6 bases and J by 6 bases, and the junction contains 7 bases that no gene match accounts for. Including cysteine and phenylalanine, the CDR3 has 13 amino acids. Here the CDR3 DNA is all that survives: 39 bases in frame from base 1. TCRbeta CDR3 regions were amplified from genomic DNA by means of the immunoSEQ Assay, a bias-controlled multiplex PCR. Per the source publication's procedure: Within the assay, amplification of reference gene primers was used to estimate how many nucleated cells each sample contained. Sequence reads were collapsed and filtered to measure the absolute abundance of every unique TCRbeta CDR3 rearrangement. For each sample, productive Simpson clonality was calculated by taking the square root of Simpson's diversity index across productive rearrangements. In TCRdb, the immuneACCESS table is reduced to in-frame sequences with V and J assigned. These tables do not hold every clone; where another copy was compared, an unresolved V gene accounts for under half, and the others remain unexplained. V, J and clone size derive from that table, while D and trimming were established from the DNA sequence. The sample includes approximately 380,000 clones, with around 85% observed a single time. The ten largest clones represent roughly 3.6% of the sample.

This sequence uses TRBV11-2 and TRBJ1-2; the central 7 bases match TRBD1. The TCR comes from a woman aged 18-29 years with acute or convalescent COVID-19. Sequenced sample: peripheral blood. The nucleotide sequence is given as TGTGCCAGCAGTTTTCTAACAGGGGATGGCTACACCTTC. This is translated as CASSFLTGDGYTF.